The next 24 T cell receptor beta chains were all read from a single sample in a study of T cell repertoires in cytomegalovirus infection. One entry per CDR3 protein, called by TCRdb with MiXCR from the reads. This table has roughly 700,000 distinct CDR3 sequences, around 30% appearing once. For these TCRs, the target antigens are not known. The sequences come from cultured PBMCs, collected from culture after CMV antigen stimulation. These receptors all stem from a human donor in good health (CMV status not recorded). Some clones in this sample may be carry-over from other donors' samples.

This sequence joins TRBV5-4 and TRBJ2-5, with D unclear. Germline values: CDR1 SGHNT, CDR2 YYREEE (reference sequence). V was cut by 2 bases and J by 5 bases, with 10 bases left in between. This CDR3 has 13 amino acids. The CDR3: CASSFRSMETQYF. The CDR3, as DNA: TGTGCCAGCAGCTTTCGTTCTATGGAGACCCAGTACTTC.

The rearrangement links TRBV7-2 to TRBJ2-3, with D possibly TRBD2 on 6 matching bases. The germline CDR1 and CDR2 sequences are SGHTA and FQGNSA. The CDR3 length is 13 residues. V was cut by 8 bases and J by 2 bases, with 11 bases left in between. CDR3 in amino acids: CASGRGDTDTQYF. The CDR3 DNA reads TGTGCCAGCGGCCGCGGGGACACAGATACGCAGTATTTT.

The chain combines TRBV19 with TRBJ1-2; D is uncertain. The V and J ends lost 7 bases and 0 bases respectively, with 12 bases between them. There are 14 residues in the CDR3. CDR1 LNHDA and CDR2 SQIVND come from the germline V gene (reference sequence). The CDR3, as DNA: TGTGCCAGTAATCTTGGCAGCTCTAACTATGGCTACACCTTC. Translation: CASNLGSSNYGYTF.

The CDR3 DNA sequence: TGTGCCAGCAGTCCTTACAGGGCGTATGAAAAACTGTTTTTT. It encodes CASSPYRAYEKLFF. This rearrangement joins TRBV27 to TRBJ1-4; possibly TRBD1 for D (6 bases). The CDR3 loop spans 14 amino acids. Deletions cut 5 bases from V and 6 bases from J, with 13 bases between. CDR1 MNHEY and CDR2 SMNVEV come from the germline V gene (reference sequence).

The chain combines TRBV11-2 with TRBJ2-1; 7 bases fit TRBD2. Trimming cost V 0 bases and J 2 bases; bases outside gene matches: 7. This CDR3 spans 17 amino acids. Germline V gives CDR1 SGHAT, CDR2 FQNNGV. The CDR3 bases are TGTGCCAGCAGCTTAGAAGTGTGGGGGGGAGCCTACAATGAGCAGTTCTTC. This encodes CASSLEVWGGAYNEQFF.

This chain links TRBV20-1 with TRBJ2-4; D uncertain. Per the germline V gene, CDR1 is DFQATT and CDR2 is SNEGSKA (reference sequence). The CDR3 length is 14 residues. Deletions cut 5 bases from V and 0 bases from J, with 11 bases between. The CDR3 nucleotides read TGCAGTGCTCTAGAAGGGCTAGCCAAAAACATTCAGTACTTC. It is translated as CSALEGLAKNIQYF.

This clonotype was detected only a few times. The chain carries TRBV4-1 and TRBJ1-1; the D is unclear. Germline CDR1 and CDR2: MGHRA and YSYEKL. This CDR3 is 15 amino acids long. Trimming took off 1 base at V and 3 bases at J, with 12 bases between the two ends. The CDR3 loop reads CASSQGPAGDTEAFF. CDR3 in DNA: TGCGCCAGCAGCCAAGGGCCTGCCGGGGACACTGAAGCTTTCTTT.

The genes are TRBV6-6 and TRBJ1-1; perhaps TRBD1 as D (5 bases). CDR1 MNHNY and CDR2 SVGAGI come from the germline V gene (reference sequence). CDR3 size: 16 residues. Trimming shortened V by 0 bases and J by 10 bases, and 21 bases separated the two germline ends. The CDR3 sequence: CASSYSTLTTGLGAFF. DNA for the CDR3: TGTGCCAGCAGTTACTCGACGCTGACCACAGGTTTGGGAGCTTTCTTT.

The V call is TRBV20-1, the J call TRBJ2-3, with D tentatively TRBD1 or TRBD2 (5 bases each). This CDR3 region has 13 residues. In germline, CDR1 is DFQATT, CDR2 SNEGSKA (reference sequence). V lost 7 bases to trimming and J lost 0 bases, with 11 bases between them. The CDR3 region is CSGRWGSTDTQYF. In nucleotides, the CDR3 is TGCAGTGGGAGGTGGGGGAGCACAGATACGCAGTATTTT.

The rearrangement uses TRBV2 and TRBJ2-1; 7 bases map to TRBD2. The CDR3 sequence is 14 residues long. Germline V lookup: CDR1 SNHLY, CDR2 FYNNEI. The V gene end was trimmed by 4 bases and the J gene end by 5 bases; junction bases not matched to a gene: 5. The CDR3 DNA reads as TGTGCCAGCAGTGGCCTAGCGGAAGACAATGAGCAGTTCTTC. Protein product: CASSGLAEDNEQFF. Based on the CDR3 plus reference TRBV2 and TRBJ2-1, the full variable domain is EPEVTQTPSHQVTQMGQEVILRCVPISNHLYFYWYRQILGQKVEFLVSFYNNEISEKSEIFDDQFSVERPDGSNFTLKIRSTKLEDSAMYFCASSGLAEDNEQFFGPGTRLTVL.

This clonotype showed up just a few times. CDR3 amino acids: CASSPREGPDTQYF. As DNA, the CDR3 is TGTGCCAGCAGCCCACGGGAGGGCCCTGATACGCAGTATTTT. This sequence joins TRBV7-8 and TRBJ2-3; 8 nucleotides line up with TRBD2. The CDR3 loop spans 14 amino acids. The germline V gene encodes CDR1 SGHVS and CDR2 FQNEAQ. V was pared by 5 bases and J by 6 bases, with 7 bases of the junction left unmatched.

The V call is TRBV27, the J call TRBJ1-4; TRBD1 aligns across 7 bases. Germline loops: CDR1 MNHEY, CDR2 SMNVEV (reference sequence). V dropped 4 bases and J dropped 8; count of bases not matched to a gene: 4. The CDR3 length is 13 residues. CDR3 loop: CASSWSTGEKLFF. The CDR3 bases are TGTGCCAGCAGTTGGTCGACAGGGGAAAAACTGTTTTTT.

This chain links TRBV9 with TRBJ2-7; D is unclear. CDR3 length: 13 amino acids. From germline, CDR1 is SGDLS and CDR2 YYNGEE. V lost 0 bases, J lost 12 bases, and 16 bases lay in between. CDR3 region: CASSVAHGGVVYF. CDR3 DNA: TGTGCCAGCAGCGTAGCCCATGGCGGAGTGGTGTACTTC.

The chain joins TRBV20-1 to TRBJ2-1; 12 bases fit TRBD2. Losses at the gene ends were 2 bases for V and 1 base for J; bases not matched to a gene: 6. The germline V gene encodes CDR1 DFQATT and CDR2 SNEGSKA (reference sequence). The CDR3 covers 17 residues. The CDR3 DNA reads TGCAGTGCTAGACAGACTAGCGGGAGAGGATCCTACAATGAGCAGTTCTTC. This gives the protein CSARQTSGRGSYNEQFF.

This clonotype was observed a few times. The chain links TRBV6-1 to TRBJ1-1; TRBD1 is a possible D gene (5 bases). The germline CDR1 and CDR2 sequences are MNHNS and SASEGT. CDR3 size: 13 residues. V dropped 10 bases and J dropped 0 bases, with 12 bases sitting between them. CDR3 sequence: CATRVVMNTEAFF. In DNA form, the CDR3 reads TGTGCCACCAGGGTAGTGATGAACACTGAAGCTTTCTTT.

V gene TRBV6-2 or TRBV6-3 combines with J gene TRBJ2-1, with a possible D match to TRBD2 (5 bases). From germline, CDR1 is MNHEY and CDR2 SVGEGT. Trimming stripped 6 bases from V and 13 bases from J, with 22 bases between. The CDR3 is 14 residues long. The CDR3 protein is CASRHNSALPDQFF. CDR3 bases: TGTGCCAGCAGGCACAATAGCGCCCTCCCAGATCAGTTCTTC.

The genes are TRBV11-3 and TRBJ2-6; D uncertain. Germline V gives CDR1 SGHNT, CDR2 YENEEA. V was shortened by 4 bases and J by 0 bases, with 7 bases between the two germline ends. The CDR3 contains 15 residues. The DNA of the CDR3 is TGTGCCAGCAGCTCGAGCAACTCTGGGGCCAACGTCCTGACTTTC. This codes for CASSSSNSGANVLTF.

The chain is built from TRBV19 and TRBJ2-5, with TRBD1 as a possible D gene (6 bases). Germline loops: CDR1 LNHDA, CDR2 SQIVND (reference sequence). CDR3 length equals 14 residues. The V gene lost 3 bases and the J gene lost 4 bases, with 12 bases spanning the gap. This chain's CDR3 is CASSMGASLETQYF. In DNA form, the CDR3 reads TGTGCCAGTAGTATGGGGGCATCGCTAGAGACCCAGTACTTC.

The rearrangement links TRBV12-3 or TRBV12-4 to TRBJ2-3; D unresolved. V gave up 3 bases and J gave up 2 bases, with 9 bases separating them. This CDR3 is built from 14 residues. The CDR3 region is CASSFGSVTDTQYF. The CDR3 region has the DNA TGTGCCAGCAGTTTCGGGTCCGTCACAGATACGCAGTATTTT.

This sequence joins TRBV12-5 and TRBJ2-3, with D perhaps matching TRBD1 or TRBD2 (5 bases each). V gave up 1 base and J gave up 1 base, with 9 bases separating them. From germline, CDR1 is LGHNT and CDR2 FRNRAP. The CDR3 covers 15 residues. CDR3 DNA sequence: TGTGCTAGTGGTTTGGGGGGGTACGGCACAGATACGCAGTATTTT. It specifies CASGLGGYGTDTQYF. The whole variable domain, remainder taken from reference TRBV12-5 and TRBJ2-3, is DARVTQTPRHKVTEMGQEVTMRCQPILGHNTVFWYRQTMMQGLELLAYFRNRAPLDDSGMPKDRFSAEMPDATLATLKIQPSEPRDSAVYFCASGLGGYGTDTQYFGPGTRLTVL.

The sample holds a few counts of this clonotype. The chain employs TRBV7-9 and TRBJ1-2; maybe TRBD1 (5 bases). The CDR3 is made up of 13 amino acids. V lost 5 bases and J lost 6, with 13 bases in between. Germline-derived CDR1 and CDR2 are SEHNR and FQNEAQ (reference sequence). The DNA for the CDR3 is TGTGCCAGCAGCCCAGCAGGGTTGCATGGCTACACCTTC. Residues: CASSPAGLHGYTF. The variable domain in full, with the rest retrieved from reference TRBV7-9 and TRBJ1-2, is DTGVSQNPRHKITKRGQNVTFRCDPISEHNRLYWYRQTLGQGPEFLTYFQNEAQLEKSRLLSDRFSAERPKGSFSTLEIQRTEQGDSAMYLCASSPAGLHGYTFGSGTRLTVV.

This sequence joins TRBV6-5 and TRBJ2-1; possibly TRBD2 for D (5 bases). Germline lookup yields CDR1 MNHEY and CDR2 SVGAGI. With 7 bases removed from V and 8 bases from J, the gap between germline ends came to 15 bases. The length of the CDR3 is 13 residues. The CDR3 loop is CASTTGSVYEQFF. The DNA of the CDR3 is TGTGCCAGCACCACGGGGTCTGTCTATGAGCAGTTCTTC.

This clonotype is a singleton in its sample. This rearrangement joins TRBV18 to TRBJ2-7, with 10 bases that match TRBD1. Germline trimming cut 5 bases from V and 6 bases from J; bases unmatched to any gene: 7. This CDR3 has 14 amino acids. In germline, CDR1 is KGHSH, CDR2 LQKENI. CDR3 region: CASSERDRGSEQYF. The CDR3 nucleotides are TGTGCCAGCTCAGAGAGGGACAGGGGATCCGAGCAGTACTTC.

The genes are TRBV20-1 and TRBJ2-2, with D possibly being TRBD1 (5 bases). The ends were cut back, 3 bases at V and 6 bases at J, with 14 bases in the middle. CDR1 and CDR2 (germline): DFQATT, SNEGSKA (reference sequence). The CDR3 has 14 amino acids. Here the CDR3 DNA reads TGCAGTGCTAGTTTTTTTTCAGGGCCCGGGGAGCTGTTTTTT. Its protein is CSASFFSGPGELFF.